Each of the 11 T cell receptor beta chains below was sequenced from the same sample in a study of human T cells and chemical hapten exposure. Time point specified: pre-sensitization, week 0. Sample treatment: therapeutic diphenylcyclopropenone sensitization with weekly scalp DPC. TCRdb ran MiXCR on the RACE reads and lists one entry per CDR3 protein. The sample includes roughly 250,000 distinct CDR3 sequences, more than 6.5% of them seen just once. Sequenced here: whole blood, sampled in connection with sensitization to the hapten diphenylcyclopropenone (DPC). The receptors derive from a woman in her 40s with alopecia areata. Some clones in this sample may be carry-over from other donors' samples.

The gene calls are TRBV29-1 and TRBJ2-1; 13 nucleotides line up with TRBD2. CDR1 is SQVTM and CDR2 is ANQGSEA in the germline V gene. There are 20 residues in the CDR3. The ends lost 1 base at V and 1 base at J; junction bases unmatched: 13. The CDR3 sequence: CSVEAFEAGTSGISYNEQFF. The CDR3 nucleotides read TGCAGCGTTGAAGCCTTCGAAGCAGGGACTAGCGGGATTTCCTACAATGAGCAGTTCTTC.

The CDR3 loop reads CSASEGPSNEKLFF. The CDR3 bases are TGCAGTGCTAGTGAGGGGCCCTCTAATGAAAAACTGTTTTTT. The genes are TRBV20-1 and TRBJ1-4, with D possibly matching TRBD1 (5 bases). The length of the CDR3 is 14 residues. V lost 3 bases to trimming and J lost 3 bases, with 11 bases between them. Germline CDR1 reads DFQATT; CDR2 reads SNEGSKA (reference sequence).

This clonotype was detected ten times or more. The rearrangement uses TRBV12-3 or TRBV12-4 and TRBJ1-4; D gene uncertain. Trimming pared 3 bases from V and 13 bases from J, leaving 15 bases between. The CDR3 is 13 amino acids. The CDR3 region is CASSFPLGWGLFF. In nucleotides, the CDR3 is TGTGCCAGCAGTTTCCCCCTTGGCTGGGGACTGTTTTTT.

This clonotype appeared a few times. The chain couples TRBV4-2 to TRBJ2-1; 9 nucleotides align to TRBD2. The CDR3 length is 19 residues. V lost 0 bases and J lost 10; bases outside the gene matches: 19. Germline V gene sequence: CDR1 LGHNA, CDR2 YNFKEQ. The CDR3 reads CASSQDRGWSSGSPGEQFF. For the CDR3, the DNA is TGTGCCAGCAGCCAAGACCGGGGGTGGAGTAGCGGGAGCCCCGGCGAGCAGTTCTTC.

Concerning this clonotype itself: A read error may explain this, as a much larger clone is one base away. The chain links TRBV20-1 to TRBJ1-2; D not certain. Germline loops: CDR1 DFQATT, CDR2 SNEGSKA (reference sequence). This CDR3 is built from 14 residues. The V end was cut by 3 bases, the J end by 3 bases, with 14 bases between. CDR3 bases: TGCAGTGCTAGTATCGAGAACAAACACTATGGCTACACCTTC. This translates into CSASIENKHYGYTF.

This clonotype was picked up a small number of times. This chain connects TRBV9 to TRBJ2-2, with 9 positions matching TRBD2. This CDR3 region has 16 residues. Germline loops: CDR1 SGDLS, CDR2 YYNGEE. The V gene end was trimmed by 4 bases and the J gene end by 2 bases; junction bases not matched to a gene: 6. The CDR3 loop is CASSSSGRGNTGELFF. The CDR3 region has the DNA TGTGCCAGCAGCAGTAGCGGGAGAGGAAACACCGGGGAGCTGTTTTTT.

This clonotype was recorded at least ten times. This rearrangement joins TRBV12-3 or TRBV12-4 to TRBJ2-1; D ambiguous. Trimming took 5 bases from V and 10 from J, leaving 15 bases between them. This CDR3 region has 13 residues. CDR3 residues: CASSPGGNEEQFF. The CDR3 nucleotides are TGTGCCAGCAGTCCCGGTGGCAATGAAGAGCAGTTCTTC.

This clonotype was detected a few times. The chain combines TRBV28 with TRBJ1-1; D gene unclear. This CDR3 is 14 amino acids long. Germline values: CDR1 MDHEN, CDR2 SYDVKM. V lost 2 bases to trimming and J lost 0 bases, with 7 bases between them. The CDR3 loop is CASSLMVMNTEAFF. The CDR3 DNA reads TGTGCCAGCAGTTTAATGGTAATGAACACTGAAGCTTTCTTT.

This clonotype was detected a few times. This chain connects TRBV5-1 to TRBJ2-7, with D possibly matching TRBD2 (6 bases). V gave up 0 bases and J gave up 0 bases, with 19 bases separating them. Germline V gene sequence: CDR1 SGHRS, CDR2 YFSETQ. The CDR3 runs to 18 residues. CDR3 amino acids: CASSLEPTIGGSSYEQYF. CDR3 coding DNA: TGCGCCAGCAGCTTGGAGCCGACTATAGGAGGGAGCTCCTACGAGCAGTACTTC.

This clonotype has ten or more counts. The chain carries TRBV29-1 and TRBJ1-2, with 7 bases that match TRBD1. This CDR3 comprises 12 residues. Germline V gene lookup returns CDR1 SQVTM and CDR2 ANQGSEA. V shed 3 bases, J shed 3 bases, and the junction held 1 base outside the gene matches. This CDR3 is CSVDQGDYGYTF. For the CDR3, the DNA is TGCAGCGTTGACCAGGGGGACTATGGCTACACCTTC.

The chain joins TRBV12-3 or TRBV12-4 to TRBJ1-5, with D unclear. The CDR3 extends over 16 amino acids. The ends were cut back, 6 bases at V and 2 bases at J, with 17 bases in the middle. The CDR3 here is CASRPPGPGGNQPQHF. The CDR3 DNA reads TGTGCCAGCAGACCCCCCGGACCCGGCGGCAATCAGCCCCAGCATTTT.